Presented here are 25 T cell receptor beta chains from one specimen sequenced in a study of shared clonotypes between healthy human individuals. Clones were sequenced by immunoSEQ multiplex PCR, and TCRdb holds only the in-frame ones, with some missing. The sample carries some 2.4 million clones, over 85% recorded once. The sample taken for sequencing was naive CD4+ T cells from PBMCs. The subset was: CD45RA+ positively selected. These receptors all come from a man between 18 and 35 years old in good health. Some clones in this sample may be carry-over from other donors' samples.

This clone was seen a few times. CDR3 amino acids: CASSSLAGARFF. The CDR3 nucleotides are TGTGCCAGCAGTTCCCTAGCGGGAGCTCGGTTCTTC. The chain uses TRBV27 and TRBJ2-1; 10 bases map to TRBD2. This CDR3 spans 12 amino acids. Unmatched junction bases numbered 6, after V lost 4 bases and J lost 15 bases. Germline values: CDR1 MNHEY, CDR2 SMNVEV (reference sequence).

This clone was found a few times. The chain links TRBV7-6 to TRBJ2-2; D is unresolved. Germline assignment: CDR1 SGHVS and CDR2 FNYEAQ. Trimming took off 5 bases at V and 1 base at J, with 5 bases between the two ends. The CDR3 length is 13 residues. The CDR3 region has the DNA TGTGCCAGCAGCCCGGGGAACACCGGGGAGCTGTTTTTT. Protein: CASSPGNTGELFF.

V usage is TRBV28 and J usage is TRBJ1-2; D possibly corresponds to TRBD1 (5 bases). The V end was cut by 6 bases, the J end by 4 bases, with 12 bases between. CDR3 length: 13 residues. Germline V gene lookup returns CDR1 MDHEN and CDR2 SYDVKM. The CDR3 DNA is TGTGCCAGCAGCCTCGAGGGGCGCTATGGCTACACCTTC. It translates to CASSLEGRYGYTF.

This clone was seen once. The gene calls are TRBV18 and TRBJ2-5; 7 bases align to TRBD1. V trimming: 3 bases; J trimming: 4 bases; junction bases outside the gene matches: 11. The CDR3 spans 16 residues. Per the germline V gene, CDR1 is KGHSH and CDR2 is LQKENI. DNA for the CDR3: TGTGCCAGCTCACCGCCCGACAGGGATGGGCGAGAGACCCAGTACTTC. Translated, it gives CASSPPDRDGRETQYF.

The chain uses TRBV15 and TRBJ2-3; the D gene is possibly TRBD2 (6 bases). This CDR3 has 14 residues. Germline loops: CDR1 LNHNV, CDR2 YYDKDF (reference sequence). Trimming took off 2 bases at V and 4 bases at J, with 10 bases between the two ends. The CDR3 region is CATSRFRESDTQYF. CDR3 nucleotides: TGTGCCACCAGCAGATTCCGGGAGTCAGATACGCAGTATTTT.

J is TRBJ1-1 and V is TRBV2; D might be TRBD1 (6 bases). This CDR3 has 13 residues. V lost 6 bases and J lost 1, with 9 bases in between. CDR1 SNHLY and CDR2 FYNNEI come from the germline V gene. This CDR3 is CASRQGPNTEAFF. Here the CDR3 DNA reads TGTGCCAGCAGACAGGGCCCGAACACTGAAGCTTTCTTT.

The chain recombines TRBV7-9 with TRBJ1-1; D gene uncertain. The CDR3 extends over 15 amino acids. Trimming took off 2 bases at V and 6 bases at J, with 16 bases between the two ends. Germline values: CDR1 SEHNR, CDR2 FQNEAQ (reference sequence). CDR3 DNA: TGTGCCAGCAGCTTATTTGCGGGAGGTCTGGCTGAAGCTTTCTTT. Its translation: CASSLFAGGLAEAFF.

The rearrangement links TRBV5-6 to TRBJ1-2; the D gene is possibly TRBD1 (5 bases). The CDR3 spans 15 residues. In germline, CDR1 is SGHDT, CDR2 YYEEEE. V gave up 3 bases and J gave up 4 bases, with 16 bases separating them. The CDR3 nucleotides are TGTGCCAGCAGCTGGTACTACGGGGCAGGCTATGGCTACACCTTC. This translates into CASSWYYGAGYGYTF.

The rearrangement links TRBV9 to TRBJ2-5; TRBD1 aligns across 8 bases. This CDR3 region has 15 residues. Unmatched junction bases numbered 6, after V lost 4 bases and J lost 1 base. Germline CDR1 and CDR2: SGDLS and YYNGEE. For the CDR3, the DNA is TGTGCCAGCAGCCCACAGGGGGTATTCCAAGAGACCCAGTACTTC. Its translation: CASSPQGVFQETQYF. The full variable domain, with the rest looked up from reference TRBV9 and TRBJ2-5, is DSGVTQTPKHLITATGQRVTLRCSPRSGDLSVYWYQQSLDQGLQFLIQYYNGEERAKGNILERFSAQQFPDLHSELNLSSLELGDSALYFCASSPQGVFQETQYFGPGTRLLVL.

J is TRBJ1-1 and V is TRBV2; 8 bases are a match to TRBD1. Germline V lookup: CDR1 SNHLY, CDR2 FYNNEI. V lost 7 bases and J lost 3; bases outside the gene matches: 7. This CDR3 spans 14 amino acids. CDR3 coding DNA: TGTGCCAGCACCGGACAGGGAGGGTACACTGAAGCTTTCTTT. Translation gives CASTGQGGYTEAFF.

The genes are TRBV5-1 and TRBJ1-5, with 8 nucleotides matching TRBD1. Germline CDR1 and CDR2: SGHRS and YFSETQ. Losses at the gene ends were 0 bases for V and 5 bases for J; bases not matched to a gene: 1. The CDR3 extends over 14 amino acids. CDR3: CASSLETGDQPQHF. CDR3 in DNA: TGCGCCAGCAGCTTGGAGACAGGGGATCAGCCCCAGCATTTT.

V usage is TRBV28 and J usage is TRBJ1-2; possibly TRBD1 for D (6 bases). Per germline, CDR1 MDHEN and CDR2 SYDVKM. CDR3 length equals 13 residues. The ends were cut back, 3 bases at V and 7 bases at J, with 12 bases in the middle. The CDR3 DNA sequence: TGTGCCAGCAGTTTTTCAGGGGCTGGTGGCTACACCTTC. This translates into CASSFSGAGGYTF.

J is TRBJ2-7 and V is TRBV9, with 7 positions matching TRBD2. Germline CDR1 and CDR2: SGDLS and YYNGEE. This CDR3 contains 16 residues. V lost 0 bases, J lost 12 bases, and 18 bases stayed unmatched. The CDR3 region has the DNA TGTGCCAGCAGCGTAGAGCCCTTTGCGGGAGCAGGTGGTCTGTACTTC. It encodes CASSVEPFAGAGGLYF.

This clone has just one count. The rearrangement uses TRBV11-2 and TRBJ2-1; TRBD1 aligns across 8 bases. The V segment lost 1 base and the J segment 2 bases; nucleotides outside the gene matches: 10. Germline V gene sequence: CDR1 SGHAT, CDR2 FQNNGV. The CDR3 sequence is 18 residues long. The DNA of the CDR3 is TGTGCCAGCAGCTTAGTTGGCAGGGGGCGCATGACCTACAATGAGCAGTTCTTC. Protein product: CASSLVGRGRMTYNEQFF.

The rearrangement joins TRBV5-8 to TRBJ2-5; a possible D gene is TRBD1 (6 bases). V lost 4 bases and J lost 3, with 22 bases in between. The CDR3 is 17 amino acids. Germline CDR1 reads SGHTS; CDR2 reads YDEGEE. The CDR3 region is CASSPSAEDRYKETQYF. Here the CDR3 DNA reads TGTGCCAGCAGCCCGTCCGCCGAAGACAGGTACAAAGAGACCCAGTACTTC.

The CDR3 protein is CASSVDPNNEQFF. Here the CDR3 DNA reads TGTGCCAGCAGTGTGGACCCCAACAATGAGCAGTTCTTC. This chain links TRBV6-4 with TRBJ2-1; no firm D call. In germline, CDR1 is MRHNA, CDR2 SNTAGT. V shed 4 bases and J shed 5 bases, with 9 bases lying between them. The length of the CDR3 is 13 residues.

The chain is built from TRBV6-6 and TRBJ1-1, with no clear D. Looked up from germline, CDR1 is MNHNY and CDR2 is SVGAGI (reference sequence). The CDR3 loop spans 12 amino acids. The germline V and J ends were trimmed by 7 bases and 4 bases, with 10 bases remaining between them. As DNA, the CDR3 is TGTGCCAGCACATCCGGGGTCACTGAAGCTTTCTTT. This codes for CASTSGVTEAFF.

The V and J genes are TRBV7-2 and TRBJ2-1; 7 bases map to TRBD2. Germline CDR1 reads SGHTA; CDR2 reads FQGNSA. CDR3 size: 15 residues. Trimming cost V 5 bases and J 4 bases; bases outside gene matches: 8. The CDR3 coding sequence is TGTGCCAGCAGCCCCCCCCCTAGCGGATACAATGAGCAGTTCTTC. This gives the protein CASSPPPSGYNEQFF.

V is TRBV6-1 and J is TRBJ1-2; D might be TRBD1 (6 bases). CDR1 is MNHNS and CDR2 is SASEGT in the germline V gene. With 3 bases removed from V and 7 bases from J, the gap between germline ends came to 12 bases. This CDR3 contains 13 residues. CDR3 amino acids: CASSEHRVAGYTF. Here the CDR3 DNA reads TGTGCCAGCAGTGAGCACAGGGTCGCTGGCTACACCTTC.

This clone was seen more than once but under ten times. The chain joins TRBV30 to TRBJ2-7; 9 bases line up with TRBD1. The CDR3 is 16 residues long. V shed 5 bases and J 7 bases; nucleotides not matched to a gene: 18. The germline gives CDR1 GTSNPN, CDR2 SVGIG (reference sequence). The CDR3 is CAWRPGGTGTFGEQYF. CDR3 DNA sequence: TGTGCCTGGCGACCCGGGGGGACAGGGACTTTCGGAGAGCAGTACTTC.

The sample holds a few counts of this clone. CDR3 DNA: TGTGCCAGCAGTAAGGACGGGTACACTGAAGCTTTCTTT. Protein product: CASSKDGYTEAFF. The gene calls are TRBV6-4 and TRBJ1-1; D remains unclear. V was clipped by 5 bases and J by 3 bases, with 10 bases between them. The CDR3 length is 13 residues. The germline gives CDR1 MRHNA, CDR2 SNTAGT.

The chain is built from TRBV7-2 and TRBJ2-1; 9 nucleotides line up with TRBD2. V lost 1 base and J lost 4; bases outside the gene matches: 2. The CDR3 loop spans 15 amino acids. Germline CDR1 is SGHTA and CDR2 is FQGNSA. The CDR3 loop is CASSLVAGEYNEQFF. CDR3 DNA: TGTGCCAGCAGCTTAGTAGCGGGAGAATACAATGAGCAGTTCTTC.

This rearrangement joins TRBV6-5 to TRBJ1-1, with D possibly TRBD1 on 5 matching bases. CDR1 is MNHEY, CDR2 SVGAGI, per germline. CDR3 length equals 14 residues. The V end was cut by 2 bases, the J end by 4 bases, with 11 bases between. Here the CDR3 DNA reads TGTGCCAGCAGTTACGAGTCAGGGACCACTGAAGCTTTCTTT. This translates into CASSYESGTTEAFF.

The CDR3 is CASSLKGLGGRAPGEQFF. The CDR3, as DNA: TGCGCCAGCAGCTTGAAGGGTCTTGGCGGGAGGGCCCCGGGTGAGCAGTTCTTC. The V call is TRBV5-1, the J call TRBJ2-1; the match to TRBD2 covers 9 bases. The CDR3 is 18 residues long. Germline values: CDR1 SGHRS, CDR2 YFSETQ. V shed 1 base, J shed 9 bases, and the junction held 17 bases outside the gene matches.

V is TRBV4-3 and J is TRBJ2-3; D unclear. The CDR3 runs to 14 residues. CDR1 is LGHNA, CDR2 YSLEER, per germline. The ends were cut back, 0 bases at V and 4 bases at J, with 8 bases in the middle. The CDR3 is CASSQESLADTQYF. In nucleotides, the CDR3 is TGCGCCAGCAGCCAAGAGAGCTTGGCAGATACGCAGTATTTT.